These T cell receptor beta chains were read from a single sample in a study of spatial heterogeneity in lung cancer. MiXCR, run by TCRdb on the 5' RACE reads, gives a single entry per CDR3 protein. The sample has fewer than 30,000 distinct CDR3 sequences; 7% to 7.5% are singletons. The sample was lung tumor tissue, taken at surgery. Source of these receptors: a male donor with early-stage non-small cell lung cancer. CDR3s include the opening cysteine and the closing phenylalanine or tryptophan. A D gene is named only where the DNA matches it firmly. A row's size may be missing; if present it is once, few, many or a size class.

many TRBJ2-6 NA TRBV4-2 TGTGCCAGCAGCCAACTACAGCTCTCTGGGGCCAACGTCCTGACTTTC CASSQLQLSGANVLTF
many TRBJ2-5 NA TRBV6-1 TGTGCCAGCAGTGTTAGGAGACAGGAGACCCAGTACTTC CASSVRRQETQYF
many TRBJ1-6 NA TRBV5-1 TGCGCCAGCAGCTCCCTAGCGGGGGGCGATAATTCACCCCTCCACTTT CASSSLAGGDNSPLHF
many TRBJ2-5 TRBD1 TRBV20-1 TGCAGTGCTTCAGACAGGGTGGAGACCCAGTACTTC CSASDRVETQYF
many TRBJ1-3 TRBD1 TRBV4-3 TGCGCCAGCAGCCCAGGACAGGGGAGAAGAAACACCATATATTTT CASSPGQGRRNTIYF
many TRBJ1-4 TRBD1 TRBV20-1 TGCAGTGTGTTCTCAGGGGGCGGTGAAAAACTGTTTTTT CSVFSGGGEKLFF
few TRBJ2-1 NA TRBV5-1 TGCGCCAGCAGCTCACGGGACTTTGACAATGAGCAGTTCTTC CASSSRDFDNEQFF
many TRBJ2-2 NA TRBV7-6 TGTGCCAGCAGCTTAGTGAGGGGACCAATATCGGACAACACCGGGGAGCTGTTTTTT CASSLVRGPISDNTGELFF
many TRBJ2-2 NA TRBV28 TGTGCCAGCAGTTCAGGACTCTTTATCACCGGGGAGCTGTTTTTT CASSSGLFITGELFF
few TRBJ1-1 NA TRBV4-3 TGCGCCAGCAGCCAAGAAGAGGGGAACACTGAAGCTTTCTTT CASSQEEGNTEAFF
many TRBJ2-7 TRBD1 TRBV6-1 TGTGCCTCCGCTCGGGGACAGGGGGCCTACGAGCAGTACTTC CASARGQGAYEQYF
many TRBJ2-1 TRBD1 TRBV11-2 TGTGCCAGCAGCCCCCGACAGGGGGCGGTTGAGCAGTTCTTC CASSPRQGAVEQFF
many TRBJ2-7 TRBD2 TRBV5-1 TGCGCCAGCAGCTTACTAGCGACGTCCTCCTACGAGCAGTACTTC CASSLLATSSYEQYF
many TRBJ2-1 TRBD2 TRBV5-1 TGCGCCAGCAGCATCGGGACTAACAATGAGCAGTTCTTC CASSIGTNNEQFF
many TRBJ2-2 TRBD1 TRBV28 TGTGCCAGCAGTTCGGGGACAGGGTACACCGGGGAGCTGTTTTTT CASSSGTGYTGELFF
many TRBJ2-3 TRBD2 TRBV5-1 TGCGCCAGCAGCTTGGCAGGGACTAGCGGCACAGATACGCAGTATTTT CASSLAGTSGTDTQYF
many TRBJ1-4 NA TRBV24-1 TGTGCCACCAGTGATCCGGGCCTAGGGGGGGATGAAAAACTGTTTTTT CATSDPGLGGDEKLFF
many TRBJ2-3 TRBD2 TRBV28 TGTGCCAGCAGTGAAGCAGGACTAGCGGGGGGAATCACAGATACGCAGTATTTT CASSEAGLAGGITDTQYF
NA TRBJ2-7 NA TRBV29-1 TGCAGCGTTGAAGGGTCCAAGGAGAACTCCCCCTACGAGCAGTACTTC CSVEGSKENSPYEQYF
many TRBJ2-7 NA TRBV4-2 TGTGCCAGCAGCCAAGCGAGCTGGGACCTCTACGAGCAGTACTTC CASSQASWDLYEQYF
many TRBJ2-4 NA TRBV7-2 TGTGCCAGCAGCTTAGGCACTGACGTCGCCAAAAACATTCAGTACTTC CASSLGTDVAKNIQYF
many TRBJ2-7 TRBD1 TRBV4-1 TGCGCCAGCAGCCAAGAGGGACAGCTCTCCTACGAGCAGTACTTC CASSQEGQLSYEQYF
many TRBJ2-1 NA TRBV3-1 TGTGCCAGCAGCCAAGAATCGAGTGGGGGGATATTGCTAGCACCTATCTATGAGCAGTTCTTC CASSQESSGGILLAPIYEQFF
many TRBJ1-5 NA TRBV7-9 TGTGCCAGCAGCCCTAGTGGGGGCAATCAGCCCCAGCATTTT CASSPSGGNQPQHF
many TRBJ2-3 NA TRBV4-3 TGCGCCAGCAGCCAAGGGGACAGCACAGATACGCAGTATTTT CASSQGDSTDTQYF
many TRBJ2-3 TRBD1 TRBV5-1 TGCGCCAGCAGCGTTATGGGGGACCCGGGACAGTACACAGATACGCAGTATTTT CASSVMGDPGQYTDTQYF